A single sample is the source of the 4 T cell receptor beta chains below, sequenced in a study of T cells in Graves' hyperthyroidism and ophthalmopathy. RNA transcripts yielded amplified TCR beta CDR3 regions. The HTBI primer set was used in a first-round RT-PCR of the TCR CDR3. TCRdb ran MiXCR on the multiplex PCR reads and lists one entry per CDR3 protein. The repertoire holds over 700,000 distinct CDR3 sequences, with over 35% as singletons. Sequences were obtained from blood. The receptors stem from a woman between 35 and 50 years old with Graves' hyperthyroidism.

Many counts were recorded for this clonotype. The rearrangement uses TRBV7-8 and TRBJ1-5; the match to TRBD1 covers 11 bases. V shed 5 bases, J shed 7 bases, and the junction held 7 bases outside the gene matches. This CDR3 region has 15 residues. The germline gives CDR1 SGHVS, CDR2 FQNEAQ. CDR3 coding DNA: TGTGCCAGCAGCCCGGACAGGGGGCGAGGGCAGCCCCAGCATTTT. As protein: CASSPDRGRGQPQHF.

This clonotype was observed a few times. This rearrangement joins TRBV20-1 to TRBJ2-7; D might be TRBD1 (6 bases). CDR1 is DFQATT and CDR2 is SNEGSKA in the germline V gene (reference sequence). The CDR3 sequence is 15 residues long. The V and J ends lost 3 bases and 0 bases respectively, with 15 bases between them. For the CDR3, the DNA is TGCAGTGCTAGGGATTTGACAGGATACTCCTACGAGCAGTACTTC. Protein product: CSARDLTGYSYEQYF.

This clonotype has a count of ten or more. The V call is TRBV20-1, the J call TRBJ1-6; D possibly corresponds to TRBD1 (6 bases). V shed 0 bases and J shed 10 bases, with 16 bases lying between them. The CDR3 sequence is 15 residues long. Germline V gene lookup returns CDR1 DFQATT and CDR2 SNEGSKA (reference sequence). The CDR3 DNA sequence: TGCAGTGCTAGAGATCCAGGGCAGGGGCGATCACCCCTCCACTTT. This encodes CSARDPGQGRSPLHF.

V gene TRBV7-8 combines with J gene TRBJ2-7, with TRBD2 matching over 7 bases. Trimming took 5 bases from V and 1 from J; bases not matched to a gene: 8. Germline CDR1 is SGHVS and CDR2 is FQNEAQ. This CDR3 has 15 residues. As DNA, the CDR3 is TGTGCCAGCAGCCAAAAGCGGGGTGGATCCTACGAGCAGTACTTC. Translating it yields CASSQKRGGSYEQYF.